A single sample gave rise to the 2 T cell receptor beta chains below, sequenced in a study of T-cell memory formation after mild COVID-19. Via MiXCR, TCRdb re-called the 5' RACE reads, giving one row per CDR3 protein. Here the sample spans 550,000 to 700,000 distinct CDR3 sequences, roughly 17% being singletons. Specimen: PBMCs or a T cell subset sorted from them (not recorded which). The receptors come from an adult woman who had mild COVID-19 (a few samples of this study predate the infection). Cell type and time point are not known.

This clonotype was detected a few times. The J gene is TRBJ2-7, the V gene TRBV6-5; D possibly uses TRBD1 or TRBD2 (5 bases each). The CDR3 is 14 residues long. Germline lookup yields CDR1 MNHEY and CDR2 SVGAGI. Trimming stripped 6 bases from V and 4 bases from J, with 16 bases between. CDR3 loop: CASSSPGRTYEQYF. The CDR3 region has the DNA TGTGCCAGCAGCTCCCCGGGACGGACATACGAGCAGTACTTC.

This clonotype was picked up many times. The chain uses TRBV3-1 and TRBJ1-1; D is undetermined. Germline-derived CDR1 and CDR2 are LGHDT and YNNKEL (reference sequence). CDR3 size: 12 residues. With 4 bases removed from V and 1 base from J, the gap between germline ends came to 4 bases. CDR3 sequence: CASSLQNTEAFF. As DNA, the CDR3 is TGTGCCAGCAGCCTACAGAACACTGAAGCTTTCTTT.